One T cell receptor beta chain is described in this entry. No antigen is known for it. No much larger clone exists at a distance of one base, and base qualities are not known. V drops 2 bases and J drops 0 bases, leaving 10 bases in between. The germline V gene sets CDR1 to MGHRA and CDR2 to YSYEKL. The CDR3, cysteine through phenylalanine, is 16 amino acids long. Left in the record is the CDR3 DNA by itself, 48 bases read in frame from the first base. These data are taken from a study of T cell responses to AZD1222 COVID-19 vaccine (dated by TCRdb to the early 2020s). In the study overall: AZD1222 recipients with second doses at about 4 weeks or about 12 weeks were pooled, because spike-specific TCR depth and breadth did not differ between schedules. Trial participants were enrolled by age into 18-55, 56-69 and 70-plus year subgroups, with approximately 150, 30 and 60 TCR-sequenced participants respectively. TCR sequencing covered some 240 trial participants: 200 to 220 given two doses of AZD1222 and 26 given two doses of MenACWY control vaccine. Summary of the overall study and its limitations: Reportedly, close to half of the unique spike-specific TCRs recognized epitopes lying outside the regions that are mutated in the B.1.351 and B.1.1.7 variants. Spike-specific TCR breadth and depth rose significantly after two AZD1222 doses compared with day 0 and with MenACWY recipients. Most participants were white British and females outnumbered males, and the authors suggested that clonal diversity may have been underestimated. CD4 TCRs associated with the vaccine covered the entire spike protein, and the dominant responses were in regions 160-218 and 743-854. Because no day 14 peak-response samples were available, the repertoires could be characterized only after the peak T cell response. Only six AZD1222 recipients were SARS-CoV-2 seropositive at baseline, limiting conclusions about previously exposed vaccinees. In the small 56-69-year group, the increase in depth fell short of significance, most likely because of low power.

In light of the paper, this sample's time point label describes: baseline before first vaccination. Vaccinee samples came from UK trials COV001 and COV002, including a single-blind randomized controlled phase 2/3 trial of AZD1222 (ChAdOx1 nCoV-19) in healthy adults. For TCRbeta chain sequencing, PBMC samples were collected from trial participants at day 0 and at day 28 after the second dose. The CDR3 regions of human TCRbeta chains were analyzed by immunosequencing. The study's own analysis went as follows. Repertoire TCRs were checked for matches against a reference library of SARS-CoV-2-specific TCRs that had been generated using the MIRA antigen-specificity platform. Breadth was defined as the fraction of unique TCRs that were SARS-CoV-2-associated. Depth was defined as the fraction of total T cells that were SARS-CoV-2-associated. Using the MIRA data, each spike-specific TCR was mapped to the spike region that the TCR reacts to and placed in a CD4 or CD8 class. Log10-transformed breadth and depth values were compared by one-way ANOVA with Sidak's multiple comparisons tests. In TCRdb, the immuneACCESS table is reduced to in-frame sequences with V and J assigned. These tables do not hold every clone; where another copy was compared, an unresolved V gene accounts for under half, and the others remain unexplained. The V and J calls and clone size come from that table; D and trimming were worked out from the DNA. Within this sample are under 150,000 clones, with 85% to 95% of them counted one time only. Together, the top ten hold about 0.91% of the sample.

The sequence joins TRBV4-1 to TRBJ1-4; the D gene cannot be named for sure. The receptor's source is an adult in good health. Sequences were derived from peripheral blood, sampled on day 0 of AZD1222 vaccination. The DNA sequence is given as TGCGCCAGCAGCCAAACGGGCGGGGCAACTAATGAAAAACTGTTTTTT. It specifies CASSQTGGATNEKLFF.